The next 23 T cell receptor beta chains were all read from a single sample in a study of blood T cell repertoires in COVID-19. Libraries were prepared by immunoSEQ multiplex PCR; TCRdb keeps only in-frame clonotypes and omits some of them. The top ten clones hold roughly 10% of a sample with about 200,000 clones, 86% of them seen once. What was sequenced was peripheral blood. These receptors came from a woman aged 45 to 65 with COVID-19, enrolled during active disease.

The J gene is TRBJ2-2, the V gene TRBV24-1, with D perhaps TRBD2 (5 bases). The CDR3 extends over 14 amino acids. CDR1 and CDR2 (germline): KGHDR, SFDVKD. Trimming left V 9 bases short and J 4 bases short, with 14 bases between. Here the CDR3 reads CATESLVSTGELFF. Written as DNA, the CDR3 is TGTGCCACCGAATCACTAGTAAGCACCGGGGAGCTGTTTTTT.

The V and J genes are TRBV19 and TRBJ2-3, with D hard to call. This CDR3 is built from 10 residues. Germline values: CDR1 LNHDA, CDR2 SQIVND (reference sequence). Trimming pared 7 bases from V and 5 bases from J, leaving 4 bases between. This CDR3 reads CASIGDTQYF. The CDR3, as DNA: TGTGCCAGTATCGGAGATACGCAGTATTTT. The full variable domain, rest sourced from reference TRBV19 and TRBJ2-3, is DGGITQSPKYLFRKEGQNVTLSCEQNLNHDAMYWYRQDPGQGLRLIYYSQIVNDFQKGDIAEGYSVSREKKESFPLTVTSAQKNPTAFYLCASIGDTQYFGPGTRLTVL.

V and J are TRBV2 and TRBJ2-7; perhaps TRBD2 as D (5 bases). The CDR3 runs 11 residues. The V end was cut by 7 bases, the J end by 6 bases, with 10 bases between. Germline V gives CDR1 SNHLY, CDR2 FYNNEI. CDR3: CASIRGIEQYV. The CDR3 DNA is TGTGCCAGCATTCGGGGAATCGAGCAGTACGTC.

This sequence joins TRBV5-1 and TRBJ2-1; 12 bases fit TRBD2. J was trimmed by 10 bases and V by 2 bases; bases with no gene match: 7. The CDR3 spans 15 residues. Per germline, CDR1 SGHRS and CDR2 YFSETQ. CDR3 amino acids: CASSFPSGGAKEQFF. CDR3 in DNA: TGCGCCAGCAGCTTCCCTAGCGGGGGGGCGAAAGAGCAGTTCTTC.

This clone has only one observation. This chain uses TRBV5-1 with TRBJ1-5; D not resolved. This CDR3 contains 13 residues. V was cut by 3 bases and J by 5 bases, with 9 bases left in between. Per the germline V gene, CDR1 is SGHRS and CDR2 is YFSETQ. CDR3 sequence reads: CASSSLPDQPQHF. CDR3 nucleotide sequence: TGCGCCAGCAGCTCCCTCCCCGATCAGCCCCAGCATTTT.

This clone appeared a single time. The chain employs TRBV5-4 and TRBJ2-1, with D possibly being TRBD2 (6 bases). With 2 bases removed from V and 7 bases from J, the gap between germline ends came to 10 bases. CDR3 length equals 13 residues. CDR1 and CDR2 from the germline V gene are SGHNT and YYREEE (reference sequence). The CDR3 coding sequence is TGTGCCAGCAGCTTAACTAGCAGTAATGAGCAGTTCTTC. Translated, it gives CASSLTSSNEQFF.

This chain links TRBV9 with TRBJ1-4; D unclear. The CDR3 is 13 amino acids. V gave up 5 bases and J gave up 8 bases, with 13 bases separating them. Germline loops: CDR1 SGDLS, CDR2 YYNGEE. The CDR3 DNA reads TGTGCCAGCAGAAGATCCCCGGAGGAAAAACTGTTTTTT. As protein: CASRRSPEEKLFF.

This chain connects TRBV28 to TRBJ1-5; TRBD1 aligns across 7 bases. The V gene's germline CDR1 is MDHEN and CDR2 SYDVKM. The V gene end was trimmed by 5 bases and the J gene end by 1 base; junction bases not matched to a gene: 8. The CDR3 is made up of 16 amino acids. The DNA of the CDR3 is TGTGCCAGCAGTATGACAGGGTCTCGGAGCAATCAGCCCCAGCATTTT. Its protein product is CASSMTGSRSNQPQHF.

The CDR3 loop reads CAWSAGTGDQPQHF. CDR3 sequence (DNA): TGTGCCTGGAGTGCCGGGACAGGGGATCAGCCCCAGCATTTT. This chain joins TRBV30 and TRBJ1-5, with TRBD1 matching 10 bases. In germline, CDR1 is GTSNPN, CDR2 SVGIG (reference sequence). The CDR3 is made up of 14 amino acids. V shed 1 base and J 5 bases; nucleotides not matched to a gene: 2.

The chain joins TRBV7-9 to TRBJ2-7; the D gene is possibly TRBD1 (6 bases). Germline-derived CDR1 and CDR2 are SEHNR and FQNEAQ (reference sequence). Trimming left V 1 base short and J 9 bases short, with 13 bases between. There are 13 residues in the CDR3. This CDR3 reads CASSLDPDSGQYF. Written as DNA, the CDR3 is TGTGCCAGCAGCTTAGATCCGGACAGTGGGCAGTACTTC.

This rearrangement joins TRBV14 to TRBJ1-4, with 9 positions matching TRBD1. V lost 1 base, J lost 0 bases, and 0 bases stayed unmatched. The CDR3 is made up of 16 amino acids. Germline CDR1 is SGHDN and CDR2 is FVKESK. The chain's CDR3 is CASSQGTGATNEKLFF. CDR3 DNA sequence: TGTGCCAGCAGCCAAGGGACAGGGGCAACTAATGAAAAACTGTTTTTT.

The genes are TRBV12-5 and TRBJ2-1, with D unclear. Trimming took 0 bases from V and 7 from J, leaving 7 bases between them. The germline V gene encodes CDR1 LGHNT and CDR2 FRNRAP. The CDR3 spans 13 residues. CDR3 bases: TGTGCTAGTGGTTTGGTACGAGGAAATGAGCAGTTCTTC. It translates to CASGLVRGNEQFF.

The genes are TRBV5-6 and TRBJ1-1, with D perhaps TRBD1 (5 bases). Looked up from germline, CDR1 is SGHDT and CDR2 is YYEEEE. The CDR3 has 14 residues. V lost 3 bases and J 1 base, leaving 10 bases between the germline ends. Here the CDR3 DNA reads TGTGCCAGCAGCTCCGGACACTGGAACACTGAAGCTTTCTTT. Protein sequence: CASSSGHWNTEAFF.

V gene TRBV9 combines with J gene TRBJ1-6, with TRBD1 identical over 7 bases. CDR1 and CDR2 from the germline V gene are SGDLS and YYNGEE. The CDR3 has 14 amino acids. J gave up 7 bases and V 5 bases, and 6 bases lay outside the gene matches. CDR3 sequence: CASRAGTANSPLHF. The DNA of the CDR3 is TGTGCCAGCAGAGCCGGGACAGCAAATTCACCCCTCCACTTT.

The rearrangement uses TRBV19 and TRBJ2-1; 9 bases match TRBD2. CDR3 length: 15 residues. Germline-derived CDR1 and CDR2 are LNHDA and SQIVND (reference sequence). Trimming cost V 5 bases and J 9 bases; bases outside gene matches: 11. The CDR3: CASSRGGGALGEQFF. Here the CDR3 DNA reads TGTGCCAGTAGTCGCGGCGGGGGGGCCCTAGGTGAGCAGTTCTTC.

The rearrangement joins TRBV11-2 to TRBJ2-2, with D possibly being TRBD1 (6 bases). CDR1 and CDR2 from the germline V gene are SGHAT and FQNNGV. This CDR3 is 16 amino acids long. Trimming removed 3 bases at V and 7 bases at J, with 18 bases between. CDR3 region: CASSFGQYSFIGELFF. CDR3 nucleotide sequence: TGTGCCAGCAGCTTCGGACAGTATAGTTTCATCGGGGAGCTGTTTTTT. Full variable domain (rest looked up from reference TRBV11-2 and TRBJ2-2): EAGVAQSPRYKIIEKRQSVAFWCNPISGHATLYWYQQILGQGPKLLIQFQNNGVVDDSQLPKDRFSAERLKGVDSTLKIQPAKLEDSAVYLCASSFGQYSFIGELFFGEGSRLTVL.

The chain links TRBV28 to TRBJ1-1; 8 nucleotides line up with TRBD1. The CDR3 is 10 amino acids. Germline V gene data show CDR1 as MDHEN and CDR2 as SYDVKM. The chain's CDR3 is CATGGTEAFF. CDR3 in DNA: TGTGCTACAGGGGGGACTGAAGCTTTCTTT.

The J gene is TRBJ1-5, the V gene TRBV12-3 or TRBV12-4, with D possibly being TRBD1 (6 bases). This CDR3 comprises 13 residues. V dropped 7 bases and J dropped 4 bases, with 11 bases sitting between them. In DNA form, the CDR3 reads TGTGCCAGCACCTGGACAGAAAATCAGCCCCAGCATTTT. Residues: CASTWTENQPQHF.

The chain couples TRBV14 to TRBJ2-3, with D maybe TRBD1 (5 bases). CDR3 size: 16 residues. Trimming left V 3 bases short and J 6 bases short, with 19 bases between. Germline V lookup: CDR1 SGHDN, CDR2 FVKESK. The CDR3 DNA reads TGTGCCAGCAGCCACCGCGGCCCAGGGTTCGCGGATACGCAGTATTTT. This gives the protein CASSHRGPGFADTQYF.

This chain's CDR3 is CASSFQGGSNGELFF. The CDR3 nucleotides are TGTGCCAGCAGTTTCCAGGGGGGCTCGAACGGGGAGCTGTTTTTT. The genes are TRBV11-1 and TRBJ2-2; D possibly corresponds to TRBD1 (7 bases). V was trimmed by 6 bases and J by 7 bases, leaving 18 bases between them. The CDR3 extends over 15 amino acids. Per the germline V gene, CDR1 is SGHAT and CDR2 is FQDESV (reference sequence).

This chain connects TRBV9 to TRBJ2-3; 9 bases are shared with TRBD2. The CDR3 consists of 15 residues. Losses at the gene ends were 3 bases for V and 4 bases for J; bases not matched to a gene: 6. The germline gives CDR1 SGDLS, CDR2 YYNGEE. The CDR3 DNA reads TGTGCCAGCAGCGCCTATAGCGGGGGCCCAGATACGCAGTATTTT. This sequence encodes CASSAYSGGPDTQYF.

The chain has TRBV11-2 and TRBJ2-7; the D gene is possibly TRBD2 (6 bases). Germline values: CDR1 SGHAT, CDR2 FQNNGV. V lost 1 base and J lost 7, with 11 bases in between. The CDR3 consists of 13 residues. The CDR3 protein is CASSLGAGYEQYV. CDR3 nucleotide sequence: TGTGCCAGCAGCTTAGGTGCGGGGTATGAGCAGTACGTC.

CDR3 DNA sequence: TGCAGCGTTGATCGGCGAGAAGCCGGGACAACAAGAGGTTGCACCGGGGAGCTGTTTTTT. This encodes CSVDRREAGTTRGCTGELFF. The chain employs TRBV29-1 and TRBJ2-2, with D perhaps matching TRBD1 (6 bases). The CDR3 consists of 20 residues. Germline CDR1 is SQVTM and CDR2 is ANQGSEA. Trimming pared 3 bases from V and 4 bases from J, leaving 30 bases between.